Reported below is one T cell receptor beta chain. The antigen remains unidentified. The trim removed 2 bases at V and 4 bases at J, leaving 5 bases unmatched. Germline-derived CDR1 and CDR2 are SGHVS and FQNEAQ. The CDR3 is 16 residues long. Assay used: immunoSEQ multiplex PCR; TCRdb lists only in-frame clones, some missing. The sample includes tens of thousands of clones, over 55% seen only once; the top ten take about 3%. Every single patient, without exception, relapsed after autologous stem cell transplantation, and brentuximab vedotin exposure varied. The data derive from a study of PD-1 blockade in classical Hodgkin lymphoma. Study-wide findings and caveats: At C4D1, TCR diversity had climbed significantly for CD4+ cells, though not for CD8+ cells. Prior therapy or disease activity may underlie the repertoire differences, whose causes remain undefined. At baseline, newly diagnosed patients reportedly showed less TCR diversity than healthy donors.

The receptor's source is a human donor with classical Hodgkin lymphoma. The chain links TRBV7-8 to TRBJ2-2; 9 nucleotides match TRBD1. Sequenced material: peripheral blood mononuclear cells (PBMCs), taken at baseline. CDR3 loop: CASSLRQGDSTGELFF. CDR3 nucleotides: TGTGCCAGCAGCTTACGACAGGGGGACAGCACCGGGGAGCTGTTTTTT.